This T cell receptor beta chain is from a study of T cells in Graves' hyperthyroidism and ophthalmopathy. Study overall: Any treatment followed the collection of peripheral blood at initial diagnosis. Findings of the study overall: Stable hyperthyroidism was told apart from ophthalmopathy by a model built on 13 V-J features.

Orbital computed tomography and thyroid ultrasound, together with serum TRAb and thyroxine and clinical symptoms, were used for diagnoses. This clonotype was seen many times. Its antigen is currently unknown. RNA transcripts yielded amplified TCR beta CDR3 regions. HTBI primers were the set used in a first-round RT-PCR of the TCR CDR3. One entry per CDR3 protein, called by TCRdb with MiXCR from the multiplex PCR reads. The sample comprises 150,000 to 200,000 distinct CDR3 sequences, less than 10% of which are singletons, and roughly a fifth rests with the top ten. CDR1 is GTSNPN, CDR2 SVGIG, per germline (reference sequence). The CDR3 runs 12 residues.

Sequencing used blood. The chain recombines TRBV30 with TRBJ1-3, with a possible D match to TRBD1 (6 bases). The receptor was derived from a young woman with Graves' hyperthyroidism that later progressed to Graves' ophthalmopathy. The CDR3 DNA is TGTGCTTACACAGGGCCCGGAAACACCATATATTTT. Translation gives CAYTGPGNTIYF.